Listed below are T cell receptor beta chains from one sample, sequenced in a study of blood T cell repertoires in COVID-19. Using immunoSEQ multiplex PCR, the repertoire was profiled, and TCRdb retains in-frame clones only, with some absent. The table lists 240,000 or so clones, about 79% of them singletons. Sequencing was done on a sample of peripheral blood. The receptors come from an elderly woman with acute or convalescent COVID-19. Each CDR3 is given with its conserved first and last residue. The order of the fields is CDR3 length, D gene, clone size, V gene, J gene, CDR3 protein, CDR3 DNA. A D gene is named only where the DNA matches it firmly. Size tells how often a clone was seen (once, few, many) or the class of an expanded clone, and some rows leave it out.

cdr3_length: 13
d_call: .
clone_size: .
v_call: TRBV10-2
j_call: TRBJ1-2
cdr3_aa: CASRKQGLEGYTF
cdr3_nt: TGCGCCAGCAGAAAGCAGGGGCTTGAGGGCTACACCTTC

cdr3_length: 16
d_call: TRBD1
clone_size: few
v_call: TRBV7-3
j_call: TRBJ1-6
cdr3_aa: CASSLDRVEFGSPLHF
cdr3_nt: TGTGCCAGCAGCCTAGACAGGGTTGAGTTTGGTTCACCCCTCCACTTT

cdr3_length: 14
d_call: .
clone_size: many
v_call: TRBV27
j_call: TRBJ1-5
cdr3_aa: CASSPQGSNQPQHF
cdr3_nt: TGTGCCAGCAGTCCACAGGGAAGCAATCAGCCCCAGCATTTT

cdr3_length: 13
d_call: .
clone_size: .
v_call: TRBV5-1
j_call: TRBJ1-2
cdr3_aa: CASRQSPNYGYTF
cdr3_nt: TGCGCCAGCAGACAGTCACCTAACTATGGCTACACCTTC

cdr3_length: 13
d_call: TRBD1
clone_size: few
v_call: TRBV5-1
j_call: TRBJ1-1
cdr3_aa: CASSLEGQGVAFF
cdr3_nt: TGCGCCAGCAGCTTGGAGGGACAGGGAGTAGCTTTCTTT

cdr3_length: 17
d_call: TRBD2
clone_size: .
v_call: TRBV7-3
j_call: TRBJ2-1
cdr3_aa: CASSLPLSSGGAHEQFF
cdr3_nt: TGTGCCAGCAGCTTACCCCTCTCTAGCGGGGGGGCCCATGAGCAGTTCTTC

cdr3_length: 19
d_call: TRBD1
clone_size: .
v_call: TRBV28
j_call: TRBJ1-4
cdr3_aa: CASSFLGQGAEDANEKLFF
cdr3_nt: TGTGCCAGCAGTTTTCTGGGGCAGGGGGCAGAGGATGCTAATGAAAAACTGTTTTTT

cdr3_length: 13
d_call: .
clone_size: .
v_call: TRBV18
j_call: TRBJ1-2
cdr3_aa: CASSAGQDYGYTF
cdr3_nt: TGTGCCAGCTCAGCAGGGCAAGACTATGGCTACACCTTC

cdr3_length: 15
d_call: TRBD1
clone_size: .
v_call: TRBV27
j_call: TRBJ1-2
cdr3_aa: CASSSKPGGAYGYTF
cdr3_nt: TGTGCCAGCAGTTCCAAGCCAGGGGGCGCTTATGGCTACACCTTC

cdr3_length: 12
d_call: TRBD1
clone_size: .
v_call: TRBV2
j_call: TRBJ1-6
cdr3_aa: CASSEQRQGNHF
cdr3_nt: TGTGCCAGCAGTGAGCAGAGACAGGGAAACCACTTT

cdr3_length: 15
d_call: .
clone_size: .
v_call: TRBV5-4
j_call: TRBJ1-1
cdr3_aa: CASSSPNARYTEAFF
cdr3_nt: TGTGCCAGCAGTTCCCCCAACGCTCGGTACACTGAAGCTTTCTTT

cdr3_length: 15
d_call: .
clone_size: .
v_call: TRBV27
j_call: TRBJ2-5
cdr3_aa: CASKYTGSYQETQYF
cdr3_nt: TGTGCCAGCAAATACACAGGGTCGTACCAAGAGACCCAGTACTTC

cdr3_length: 17
d_call: .
clone_size: .
v_call: TRBV5-1
j_call: TRBJ2-6
cdr3_aa: CASSLREIPSGANVLTF
cdr3_nt: TGCGCCAGCAGCTTACGAGAAATCCCCTCTGGGGCCAACGTCCTGACTTTC

cdr3_length: 14
d_call: TRBD1
clone_size: .
v_call: TRBV4-1
j_call: TRBJ1-6
cdr3_aa: CASSPGRGASPLHF
cdr3_nt: TGCGCCAGCAGCCCAGGCAGGGGGGCTTCACCCCTCCACTTT

cdr3_length: 15
d_call: TRBD1
clone_size: .
v_call: TRBV7-2
j_call: TRBJ1-2
cdr3_aa: CASSLEGQGSYGYTF
cdr3_nt: TGTGCCAGCAGCTTAGAGGGACAGGGGAGCTATGGCTACACCTTC

cdr3_length: 15
d_call: TRBD1
clone_size: .
v_call: TRBV25-1
j_call: TRBJ1-4
cdr3_aa: CASSVPTAGGEKLFF
cdr3_nt: TGTGCCAGCAGTGTCCCTACGGCAGGGGGTGAAAAACTGTTTTTT

cdr3_length: 15
d_call: TRBD1
clone_size: few
v_call: TRBV6-5
j_call: TRBJ1-3
cdr3_aa: CASSSSGGSGNTIYF
cdr3_nt: TGTGCCAGCAGTAGCTCAGGGGGCTCTGGAAACACCATATATTTT

cdr3_length: 18
d_call: TRBD1
clone_size: .
v_call: TRBV27
j_call: TRBJ1-1
cdr3_aa: CASSRPRYTGDPNTEAFF
cdr3_nt: TGTGCCAGCAGTCGCCCAAGATATACAGGGGACCCAAACACTGAAGCTTTCTTT

cdr3_length: 13
d_call: .
clone_size: .
v_call: TRBV5-4
j_call: TRBJ2-3
cdr3_aa: CASSFSFTDTQYF
cdr3_nt: TGTGCCAGCAGCTTCAGTTTCACAGATACGCAGTATTTT

cdr3_length: 13
d_call: TRBD1
clone_size: .
v_call: TRBV6-5
j_call: TRBJ1-2
cdr3_aa: CASRSTGAYGYTF
cdr3_nt: TGTGCCAGCAGGTCGACAGGGGCCTATGGCTACACCTTC

cdr3_length: 12
d_call: .
clone_size: .
v_call: TRBV6-5
j_call: TRBJ2-5
cdr3_aa: CASSSGRETQYF
cdr3_nt: TGTGCCAGCAGTTCGGGGAGGGAGACCCAGTACTTC

cdr3_length: 15
d_call: TRBD2
clone_size: once
v_call: TRBV19
j_call: TRBJ2-1
cdr3_aa: CATAIGLAYYNEQFF
cdr3_nt: TGTGCCACCGCCATCGGACTAGCGTACTACAATGAGCAGTTCTTC

cdr3_length: 17
d_call: TRBD1
clone_size: .
v_call: TRBV9
j_call: TRBJ1-6
cdr3_aa: CASSPRDRGGYNSPLHF
cdr3_nt: TGTGCCAGCAGCCCGCGGGACAGGGGAGGGTATAATTCACCCCTCCACTTT

cdr3_length: 15
d_call: TRBD1
clone_size: .
v_call: TRBV19
j_call: TRBJ2-1
cdr3_aa: CASSINRGQGNEQFF
cdr3_nt: TGTGCCAGTAGTATTAACAGGGGGCAGGGCAATGAGCAGTTCTTC

cdr3_length: 14
d_call: .
clone_size: .
v_call: TRBV2
j_call: TRBJ1-6
cdr3_aa: CASSPVEPRVALHF
cdr3_nt: TGTGCCAGCAGCCCTGTTGAGCCGAGGGTGGCCCTCCACTTT

cdr3_length: 12
d_call: TRBD1
clone_size: .
v_call: TRBV10-3
j_call: TRBJ1-1
cdr3_aa: CAISLQGSEAFF
cdr3_nt: TGTGCCATCAGCTTACAGGGGTCTGAAGCTTTCTTT

cdr3_length: 15
d_call: TRBD1
clone_size: .
v_call: TRBV19
j_call: TRBJ1-2
cdr3_aa: CASSIMAGGLYGYTF
cdr3_nt: TGTGCCAGTAGTATCATGGCAGGGGGACTCTATGGCTACACCTTC

cdr3_length: 16
d_call: TRBD1
clone_size: .
v_call: TRBV6-2/TRBV6-3
j_call: TRBJ1-5
cdr3_aa: CASSSPRTGINQPQHF
cdr3_nt: TGTGCCAGCAGTTCTCCCCGGACAGGGATCAATCAGCCCCAGCATTTT

cdr3_length: 12
d_call: .
clone_size: .
v_call: TRBV29-1
j_call: TRBJ1-2
cdr3_aa: CSVMDRNYGYTF
cdr3_nt: TGCAGCGTGATGGACAGAAACTATGGCTACACCTTC

cdr3_length: 16
d_call: TRBD2
clone_size: few
v_call: TRBV9
j_call: TRBJ2-6
cdr3_aa: CASSGERGPGANVLTF
cdr3_nt: TGTGCCAGCAGCGGAGAGCGGGGCCCTGGGGCCAACGTCCTGACTTTC

cdr3_length: 11
d_call: TRBD1
clone_size: .
v_call: TRBV20-1
j_call: TRBJ1-1
cdr3_aa: CSADRETEAFF
cdr3_nt: TGCAGTGCTGACAGGGAAACTGAAGCTTTCTTT

cdr3_length: 16
d_call: .
clone_size: .
v_call: TRBV11-2
j_call: TRBJ1-6
cdr3_aa: CASSQREDGRTSPLHF
cdr3_nt: TGTGCCAGCAGCCAGAGGGAGGACGGGCGGACATCACCCCTCCACTTT

cdr3_length: 13
d_call: .
clone_size: once
v_call: TRBV7-3
j_call: TRBJ1-1
cdr3_aa: CASSSGVHTEAFF
cdr3_nt: TGTGCCAGCAGCTCAGGGGTTCACACTGAAGCTTTCTTT

cdr3_length: 14
d_call: TRBD1
clone_size: .
v_call: TRBV5-5
j_call: TRBJ2-1
cdr3_aa: CASSRQGAGNEQFF
cdr3_nt: TGTGCCAGCAGCAGACAGGGGGCTGGCAATGAGCAGTTCTTC

cdr3_length: 15
d_call: .
clone_size: .
v_call: TRBV19
j_call: TRBJ1-4
cdr3_aa: CASSSAGRRGEKLFF
cdr3_nt: TGTGCCAGTAGTTCTGCCGGAAGGCGAGGTGAAAAACTGTTTTTT

cdr3_length: 15
d_call: .
clone_size: .
v_call: TRBV6-6
j_call: TRBJ2-7
cdr3_aa: CASSYGDFFSYEQYF
cdr3_nt: TGTGCCAGCAGTTACGGGGACTTCTTTTCGTACGAGCAGTACTTC

cdr3_length: 14
d_call: .
clone_size: .
v_call: TRBV29-1
j_call: TRBJ1-1
cdr3_aa: CSVGSGDPNTEAFF
cdr3_nt: TGCAGCGTTGGCTCAGGGGACCCGAACACTGAAGCTTTCTTT

cdr3_length: 15
d_call: .
clone_size: .
v_call: TRBV28
j_call: TRBJ1-5
cdr3_aa: CASLVGGVSNQPQHF
cdr3_nt: TGTGCCAGCCTAGTAGGAGGGGTTAGCAATCAGCCCCAGCATTTT

cdr3_length: 16
d_call: TRBD2
clone_size: .
v_call: TRBV27
j_call: TRBJ2-5
cdr3_aa: CASSRSSGGGRETQYF
cdr3_nt: TGTGCCAGCAGTAGGTCTAGCGGGGGGGGGCGGGAGACCCAGTACTTC

cdr3_length: 13
d_call: .
clone_size: .
v_call: TRBV10-2
j_call: TRBJ2-7
cdr3_aa: CASSESAAYEQYF
cdr3_nt: TGCGCCAGCAGTGAGTCGGCGGCTTACGAGCAGTACTTC

cdr3_length: 19
d_call: TRBD2
clone_size: .
v_call: TRBV7-9
j_call: TRBJ2-2
cdr3_aa: CASSLWTSGGQRGTGELFF
cdr3_nt: TGTGCCAGCAGCTTATGGACTAGCGGGGGCCAAAGGGGGACCGGGGAGCTGTTTTTT

cdr3_length: 15
d_call: TRBD2
clone_size: .
v_call: TRBV28
j_call: TRBJ2-5
cdr3_aa: CASSLGGSGGETQYF
cdr3_nt: TGTGCCAGCAGTTTAGGGGGTAGCGGGGGAGAGACCCAGTACTTC

cdr3_length: 16
d_call: .
clone_size: .
v_call: TRBV5-8
j_call: TRBJ2-4
cdr3_aa: CASSLVTGLAKNIQYF
cdr3_nt: TGTGCCAGCAGCTTGGTGACAGGCCTAGCCAAAAACATTCAGTACTTC

cdr3_length: 14
d_call: TRBD1
clone_size: .
v_call: TRBV28
j_call: TRBJ1-2
cdr3_aa: CASSPPDRDHGYTF
cdr3_nt: TGTGCCAGCAGCCCCCCAGACAGGGACCATGGCTACACCTTC

cdr3_length: 14
d_call: TRBD1
clone_size: .
v_call: TRBV11-1
j_call: TRBJ1-1
cdr3_aa: CASSKDRGKTEAFF
cdr3_nt: TGTGCCAGCAGTAAGGACAGGGGTAAGACTGAAGCTTTCTTT

cdr3_length: 17
d_call: TRBD1
clone_size: .
v_call: TRBV28
j_call: TRBJ1-6
cdr3_aa: CASSLGGQSSYNSPLHF
cdr3_nt: TGTGCCAGCAGTTTAGGGGGACAGAGCTCCTATAATTCACCCCTCCACTTT

cdr3_length: 17
d_call: .
clone_size: few
v_call: TRBV28
j_call: TRBJ2-4
cdr3_aa: CASSLLGTGKGENIQYF
cdr3_nt: TGTGCCAGCAGTTTATTGGGAACAGGGAAGGGGGAAAACATTCAGTACTTC

cdr3_length: 12
d_call: .
clone_size: .
v_call: TRBV28
j_call: TRBJ2-5
cdr3_aa: CASSSPRETQYF
cdr3_nt: TGTGCCAGCAGTTCCCCTCGGGAGACCCAGTACTTC

cdr3_length: 13
d_call: .
clone_size: .
v_call: TRBV18
j_call: TRBJ1-3
cdr3_aa: CASSPVEGNTIYF
cdr3_nt: TGTGCCAGCTCACCCGTAGAGGGAAACACCATATATTTT

cdr3_length: 14
d_call: .
clone_size: .
v_call: TRBV7-2
j_call: TRBJ1-5
cdr3_aa: CASTPGGASQPQHF
cdr3_nt: TGTGCCAGCACCCCGGGGGGCGCATCTCAGCCCCAGCATTTT

cdr3_length: 15
d_call: TRBD2
clone_size: .
v_call: TRBV11-2
j_call: TRBJ2-7
cdr3_aa: CASSSPRAGSHEQYF
cdr3_nt: TGTGCCAGCAGCTCCCCGCGAGCGGGGTCCCACGAGCAGTACTTC

cdr3_length: 15
d_call: TRBD1
clone_size: .
v_call: TRBV11-2
j_call: TRBJ1-1
cdr3_aa: CASSSGQGLRAEAFF
cdr3_nt: TGTGCCAGCAGCTCAGGACAGGGGTTGAGGGCTGAAGCTTTCTTT

cdr3_length: 14
d_call: .
clone_size: .
v_call: TRBV3-1/TRBV3-2
j_call: TRBJ1-1
cdr3_aa: CASSRTGRATEAFF
cdr3_nt: TGTGCCAGCAGCCGAACAGGGAGGGCCACTGAAGCTTTCTTT

cdr3_length: 15
d_call: TRBD1
clone_size: .
v_call: TRBV30
j_call: TRBJ1-1
cdr3_aa: CAWSPPRPYRGEAFF
cdr3_nt: TGTGCCTGGAGTCCCCCCCGGCCCTACAGGGGTGAAGCTTTCTTT

cdr3_length: 14
d_call: .
clone_size: .
v_call: TRBV7-9
j_call: TRBJ1-1
cdr3_aa: CASSLLTQAAEAFF
cdr3_nt: TGTGCCAGCAGCTTATTAACCCAAGCGGCTGAAGCTTTCTTT